The 10 T cell receptor beta chains in this list originate from one sample, sequenced in a study of molecular identifiers for immune sequencing clone quantification. A single record per CDR3 protein comes from TCRdb applying MiXCR to the PCR reads. Of hundreds of thousands of distinct CDR3 sequences in the sample, about 22% were seen once. Input material: naive CD8+ T cells from blood, with Jurkat cell RNA spiked in. Specified subset: FACS-sorted CD8+CD4-CCR7+CD45RA+ naive T cells. These receptors were taken from a human donor in good health. Some libraries in this study had Jurkat cell RNA spiked in.

This chain links TRBV24-1 with TRBJ2-2, with a possible D match to TRBD2 (5 bases). Germline V gene lookup returns CDR1 KGHDR and CDR2 SFDVKD. Trimming removed 6 bases from V and 5 bases from J, with 9 bases in between. The CDR3 length is 13 residues. The CDR3 DNA sequence: TGTGCCACCAGTCGGGAAGGGACCGGGGAGCTGTTTTTT. Its protein is CATSREGTGELFF.

As concerns this clonotype: A much bigger clone sits one base away, suggesting this may be a read error. This chain links TRBV9 with TRBJ2-7; 8 bases map to TRBD1. V was pared by 4 bases and J by 0 bases, with 9 bases of the junction left unmatched. The CDR3 extends over 16 amino acids. Per the germline V gene, CDR1 is SGDLS and CDR2 is YYNGEE. CDR3 sequence: CASSLNQGQGSYEQYF. The CDR3 coding sequence is TGTGCCAGCAGCCTAAACCAAGGACAGGGCTCCTACGAGCAGTACTTC.

This sequence joins TRBV9 and TRBJ2-3, with D unresolved. CDR3 length: 16 amino acids. The germline CDR1 and CDR2 sequences are SGDLS and YYNGEE. V lost 3 bases, J lost 6 bases, and 20 bases lay in between. DNA for the CDR3: TGTGCCAGCAGCGGGGGATCAGGCTTCATCCCGGATACGCAGTATTTT. This codes for CASSGGSGFIPDTQYF.

This clonotype was counted a single time. The conserved final phenylalanine or tryptophan is absent from the CDR3, which likely points to a read error. The rearrangement uses TRBV2 and TRBJ2-7; D remains unclear. This CDR3 is 14 amino acids long. The V end lost 2 bases, the J end lost 7 bases, and 15 bases lay between the germline ends. CDR1 is SNHLY, CDR2 FYNNEI, per germline. This chain's CDR3 is CASSERPARGEQYC. The CDR3 DNA reads as TGTGCCAGCAGTGAACGTCCCGCCCGAGGAGAGCAGTACTGC.

This clonotype was detected a few times. This may arise from a read error, as a much more abundant clone is one base away. This sequence joins TRBV4-3 and TRBJ2-7; TRBD1 aligns across 7 bases. The CDR3 contains 14 residues. CDR1 is LGHNA and CDR2 is YSLEER in the germline V gene. CDR3 bases: TGCGCCGGCAGCTGGGACAGTAGTCCCTACGAGCAGTACTTC. It encodes CAGSWDSSPYEQYF.

This clonotype was picked up many times. The rearrangement joins TRBV5-5 to TRBJ1-6, with 8 bases that match TRBD1. Unmatched junction bases numbered 5, after V lost 4 bases and J lost 8 bases. The CDR3 is made up of 14 amino acids. Germline assignment: CDR1 SGHKS and CDR2 YYEKEE (reference sequence). CDR3 nucleotides: TGTGCCAGCAGCCCCGGGACAGGAGATTCACCCCTCCACTTT. Its translation is CASSPGTGDSPLHF.

A remark on this clonotype: A junction boundary mismatches the germline segment, possibly from a read error. The gene calls are TRBV3-1 and TRBJ2-1; 8 bases are a match to TRBD2. This CDR3 has 16 amino acids. Germline V gene lookup returns CDR1 LGHDT and CDR2 YNNKEL (reference sequence). CDR3 region: CASSHSGTSAYKEQFF. CDR3 DNA sequence: TGTGCCAGCAGTCACTCCGGGACTAGTGCCTACAAGGAGCAGTTCTTC.

As regards this clonotype: A read error may be the cause here, since a much bigger clone is one base away. This sequence joins TRBV12-3 or TRBV12-4 and TRBJ2-2, with D uncertain. The CDR3 loop spans 15 amino acids. V lost 6 bases to trimming and J lost 0 bases, with 11 bases between them. The CDR3 region is CASSQLTANTGELFF. CDR3 nucleotide sequence: TGTGCCAGCAGCCAATTAACAGCGAACACCGGGGAGCTGTTTTTT.

This clonotype was counted at least ten times. This chain joins TRBV5-1 and TRBJ2-3; the D is unclear. The CDR3 has 15 residues. V lost 4 bases and J lost 2, with 14 bases in between. CDR1 SGHRS and CDR2 YFSETQ come from the germline V gene. CDR3 protein: CASSRSYTPTDTQYF. CDR3 DNA sequence: TGCGCCAGCAGCCGGTCCTACACCCCCACAGATACGCAGTATTTT.

This clonotype occurred once. This sequence joins TRBV3-2 and TRBJ2-5; the table gives TRBD1 as D, unverified against the DNA. TRBV3-2 is classified as a pseudogene. The CDR3 is made up of 15 amino acids. The CDR3 protein is CASSQEGDPGKTQYF. Here the CDR3 DNA reads TGTGCCAGCAGCCAAGAGGGGGATCCTGGGAAGACCCAGTACTTC.